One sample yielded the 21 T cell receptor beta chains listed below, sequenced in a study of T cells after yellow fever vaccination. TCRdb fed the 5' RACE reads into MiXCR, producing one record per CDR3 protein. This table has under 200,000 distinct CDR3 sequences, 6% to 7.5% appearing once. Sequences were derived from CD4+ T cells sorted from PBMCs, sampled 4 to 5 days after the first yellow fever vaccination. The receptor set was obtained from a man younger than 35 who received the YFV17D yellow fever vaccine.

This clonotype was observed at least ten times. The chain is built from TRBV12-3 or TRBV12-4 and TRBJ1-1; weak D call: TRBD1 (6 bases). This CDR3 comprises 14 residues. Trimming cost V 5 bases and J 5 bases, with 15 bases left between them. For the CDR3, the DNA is TGTGCCAGCAGTCTCCGAGGAGGGGGTACTGAAGCTTTCTTT. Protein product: CASSLRGGGTEAFF.

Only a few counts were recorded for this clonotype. The CDR3 nucleotides are TGTGCCACCAGTGATTTGGGGCAGGGGAGGGAGACCCAGTACTTC. This translates into CATSDLGQGRETQYF. V and J are TRBV24-1 and TRBJ2-5; tentatively, D is TRBD1 or TRBD2 (6 bases each). The V end lost 0 bases, the J end lost 5 bases, and 12 bases lay between the germline ends. The CDR3 sequence is 15 residues long. Germline V gene sequence: CDR1 KGHDR, CDR2 SFDVKD.

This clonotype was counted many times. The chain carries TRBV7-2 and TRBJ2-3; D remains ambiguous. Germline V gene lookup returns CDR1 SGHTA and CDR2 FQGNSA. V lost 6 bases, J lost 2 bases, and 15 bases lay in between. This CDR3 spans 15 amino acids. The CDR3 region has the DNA TGTGCCAGCAGTGACCCATTACAGTACACAGATACGCAGTATTTT. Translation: CASSDPLQYTDTQYF.

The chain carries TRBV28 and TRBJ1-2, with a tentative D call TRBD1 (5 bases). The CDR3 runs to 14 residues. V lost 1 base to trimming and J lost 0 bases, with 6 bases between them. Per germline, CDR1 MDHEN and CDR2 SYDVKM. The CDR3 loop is CASSLSTANYGYTF. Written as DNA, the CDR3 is TGTGCCAGCAGTTTATCGACAGCTAACTATGGCTACACCTTC.

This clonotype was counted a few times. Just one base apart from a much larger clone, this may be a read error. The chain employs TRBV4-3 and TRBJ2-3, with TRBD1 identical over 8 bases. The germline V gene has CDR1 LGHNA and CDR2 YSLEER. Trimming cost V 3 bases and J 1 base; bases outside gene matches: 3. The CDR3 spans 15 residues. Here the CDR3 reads CASSHGGQGTDTQYF. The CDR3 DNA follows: TGCGCCAGCAGCCACGGGGGACAGGGCACAGATACGCAGTATTTT.

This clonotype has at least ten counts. CDR3 nucleotides: TGTGCCAGCAGTTCTGTCGAGCCCACTCCCTACGAGCAGTACTTC. It specifies CASSSVEPTPYEQYF. The rearrangement joins TRBV28 to TRBJ2-7, with D unclear. The CDR3 has 15 amino acids. V lost 4 bases to trimming and J lost 2 bases, with 15 bases between them. Germline V gene sequence: CDR1 MDHEN, CDR2 SYDVKM.

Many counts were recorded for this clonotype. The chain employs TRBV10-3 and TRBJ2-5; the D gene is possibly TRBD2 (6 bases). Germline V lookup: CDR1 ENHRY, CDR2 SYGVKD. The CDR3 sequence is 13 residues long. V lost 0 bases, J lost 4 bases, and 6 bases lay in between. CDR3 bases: TGTGCCATCAGTGAGTCGGGACTAGAGACCCAGTACTTC. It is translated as CAISESGLETQYF.

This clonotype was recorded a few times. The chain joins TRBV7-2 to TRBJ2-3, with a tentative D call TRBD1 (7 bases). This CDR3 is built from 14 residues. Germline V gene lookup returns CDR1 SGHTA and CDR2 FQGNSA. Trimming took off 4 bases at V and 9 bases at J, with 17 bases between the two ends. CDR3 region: CASSSPRRDSTQYF. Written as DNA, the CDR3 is TGTGCCAGCAGCTCCCCCCGGCGGGACAGCACGCAGTATTTT.

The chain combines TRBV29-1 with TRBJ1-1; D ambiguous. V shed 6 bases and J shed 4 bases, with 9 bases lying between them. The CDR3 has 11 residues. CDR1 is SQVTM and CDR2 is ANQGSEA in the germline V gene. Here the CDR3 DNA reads TGCAGCGTCCGGGGAGTCACTGAAGCTTTCTTT. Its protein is CSVRGVTEAFF.

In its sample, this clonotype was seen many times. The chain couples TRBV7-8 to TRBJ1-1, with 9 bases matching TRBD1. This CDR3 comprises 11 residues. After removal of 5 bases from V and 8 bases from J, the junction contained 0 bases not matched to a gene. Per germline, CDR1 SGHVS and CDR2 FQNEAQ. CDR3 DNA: TGTGCCAGCAGCGGACAGGGGGAAGCTTTCTTT. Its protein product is CASSGQGEAFF.

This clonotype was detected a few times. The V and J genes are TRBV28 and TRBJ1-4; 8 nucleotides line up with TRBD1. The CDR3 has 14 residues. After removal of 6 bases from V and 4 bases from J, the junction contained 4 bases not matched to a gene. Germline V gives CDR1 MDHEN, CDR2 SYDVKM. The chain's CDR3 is CASSRDRLNEKLFF. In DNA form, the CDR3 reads TGTGCCAGCAGCCGGGACAGGCTTAATGAAAAACTGTTTTTT.

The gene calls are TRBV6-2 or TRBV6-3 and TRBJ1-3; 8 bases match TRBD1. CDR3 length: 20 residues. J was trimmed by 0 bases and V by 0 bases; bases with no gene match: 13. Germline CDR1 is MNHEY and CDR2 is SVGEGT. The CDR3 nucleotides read TGTGCCAGCAGTTACTCGGCCCGGACAGGGAGTTTTATCTCTGGAAACACCATATATTTT. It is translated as CASSYSARTGSFISGNTIYF.

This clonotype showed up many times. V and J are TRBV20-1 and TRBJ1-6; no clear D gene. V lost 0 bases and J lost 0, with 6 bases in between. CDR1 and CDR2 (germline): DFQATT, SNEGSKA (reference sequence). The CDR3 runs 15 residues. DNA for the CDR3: TGCAGTGCTAGAGATCGGGGCTCCTATAATTCACCCCTCCACTTT. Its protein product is CSARDRGSYNSPLHF.

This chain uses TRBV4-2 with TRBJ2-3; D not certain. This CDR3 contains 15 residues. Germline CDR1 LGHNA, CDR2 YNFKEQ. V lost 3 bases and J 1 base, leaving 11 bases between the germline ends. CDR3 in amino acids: CASSQVPPGTDTQYF. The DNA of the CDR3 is TGTGCCAGCAGCCAGGTCCCTCCGGGCACAGATACGCAGTATTTT.

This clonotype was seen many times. CDR3 coding DNA: TGTGCCAGCAGTGAGGTCGGCTACAATGAGCAGTTCTTC. Its translation is CASSEVGYNEQFF. J is TRBJ2-1 and V is TRBV2; D is unclear. Germline CDR1 and CDR2: SNHLY and FYNNEI. The CDR3 has 13 amino acids. Trimming took off 3 bases at V and 3 bases at J, with 6 bases between the two ends.

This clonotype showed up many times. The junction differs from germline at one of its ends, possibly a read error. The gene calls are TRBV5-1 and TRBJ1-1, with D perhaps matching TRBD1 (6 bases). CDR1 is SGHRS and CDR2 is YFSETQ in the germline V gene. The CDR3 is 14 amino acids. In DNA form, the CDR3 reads TGCGCCAGCAGCCTGGAACAGGGTTGGACTGATGCTTTCTTT. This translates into CASSLEQGWTDAFF.

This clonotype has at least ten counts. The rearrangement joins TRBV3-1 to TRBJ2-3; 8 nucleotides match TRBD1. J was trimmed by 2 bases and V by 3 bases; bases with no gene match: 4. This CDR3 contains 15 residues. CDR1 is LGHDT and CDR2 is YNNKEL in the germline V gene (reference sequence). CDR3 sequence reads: CASSQRQGLTDTQYF. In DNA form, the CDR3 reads TGTGCCAGCAGCCAGAGACAGGGGCTCACAGATACGCAGTATTTT.

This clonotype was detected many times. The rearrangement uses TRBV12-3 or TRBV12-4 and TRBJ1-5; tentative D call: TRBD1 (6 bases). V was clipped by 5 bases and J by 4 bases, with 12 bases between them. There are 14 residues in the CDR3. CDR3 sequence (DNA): TGTGCCAGCAGTGGGGACACCGTTAATCAGCCCCAGCATTTT. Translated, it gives CASSGDTVNQPQHF.

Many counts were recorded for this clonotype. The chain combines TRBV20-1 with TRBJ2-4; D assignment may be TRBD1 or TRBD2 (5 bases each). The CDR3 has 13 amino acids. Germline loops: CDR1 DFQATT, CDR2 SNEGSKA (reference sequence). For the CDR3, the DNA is TGCGGGGGACGGCGACTAGCCAAAAACATTCAGTACTTC. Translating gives CGGRRLAKNIQYF.

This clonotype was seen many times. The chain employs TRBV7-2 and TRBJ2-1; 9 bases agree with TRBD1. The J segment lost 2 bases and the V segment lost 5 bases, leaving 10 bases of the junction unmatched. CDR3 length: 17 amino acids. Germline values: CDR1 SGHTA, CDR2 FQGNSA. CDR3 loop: CASSPTVTGGAYNEQFF. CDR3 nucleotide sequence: TGTGCCAGCAGCCCGACAGTGACAGGGGGGGCCTACAATGAGCAGTTCTTC.

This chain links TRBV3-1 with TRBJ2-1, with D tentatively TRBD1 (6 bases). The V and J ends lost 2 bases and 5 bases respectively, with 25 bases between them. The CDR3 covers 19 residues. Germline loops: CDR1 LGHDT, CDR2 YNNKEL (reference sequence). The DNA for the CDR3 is TGTGCCAGCAGCCAACACAGGGTCCCGGCCGCCCCTACTCACAATGAGCAGTTCTTC. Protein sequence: CASSQHRVPAAPTHNEQFF.